This T cell receptor beta chain is drawn from a study of beta chain features in type 1 diabetes (dated by TCRdb to the late 2010s). Study-level background: Mean age, gender distribution, total cell number and subset yield did not differ between patients and healthy donors. Across all samples, 107,917,701 sorted cells were examined, and cell number per subset correlated strongly with RNA yield. In the study, recently diagnosed type 1 diabetes patients and matched healthy donors were compared on the TCRB repertoires of their sorted circulating CD4+ T cell subsets. Regulatory and stem cell-like memory subsets were obtained from only 8 patients and about eight healthy donors, while naive and central memory subsets were obtained from all 30 or so donors. Beyond this particular receptor, the publication reports: Naive, central memory and regulatory TCRB repertoires appeared to be more similar among patients than among healthy donors. In all four CD4+ subsets, TCRB CDR3 length was moderately but significantly shorter in type 1 diabetes patients. Sequencing cDNA rather than genomic DNA could over-represent highly expressing activated cells, although activation and CD3 levels did not differ between groups. Only small numbers of individuals were included in the HLA sub-analyses, which left unresolved whether HLA type had any influence on TCRB rearrangement. Shorter templates might have been favored by PCR, but patient and control samples were amplified and corrected together, so both groups would have been affected equally by any skew. At VDJ recombination sites, type 1 diabetes patients had fewer insertions and more deleted nucleotides, which implies abnormalities in thymic rearrangement.

This clone was counted only a few times. Its antigen remains unidentified. No base-level quality is on record; no much larger clone is a single base apart. A single peripheral blood draw of around 120 mL on average was collected from each donor into heparinised tubes. A BD FACSAria II was used to sort naive, central memory, regulatory and stem cell-like memory CD4+ T cells with a panel that included CD45RO, CCR7, CD25, CD127, CD95 and CD27. A purity above 95% was achieved for all sorted populations. PBMCs were isolated right away by Lymphoprep density gradient centrifugation and were stained directly, without culture. So that batch effects would be minimized, each experiment stained and sorted samples in pairs, pairing one healthy donor with one patient. The High Capacity cDNA Reverse Transcription Kit was used to reverse transcribe all of the isolated RNA, meaning that expressed TCRB transcripts were what got sequenced. Deep immunoSEQ sequencing was performed on naive, central memory and regulatory T cell samples, with an average of around 3.4 million total reads per sample. Sorted cells were lysed in RLT buffer and RNA was extracted with DNase-treated RNeasy Micro or Mini kits, depending on cell number. To prevent cross-contamination, each cell subset was processed individually, whereas patient and healthy donor samples were processed jointly. The immunoSEQ multiplex PCR was used to amplify TCRB sequences from cDNA, generating 87-bp fragments that spanned the CDR3 region. The amplicons were sequenced using the Illumina HiSeq platform. On the authors' methods: PCR bias was corrected computationally using synthetic template baselines, and reads within Hamming distance 2 were collapsed, with unmergeable singletons discarded. Reads were aligned against IMGT to assign V, D and J genes, CDR3 length and insertions or deletions at six rearrangement sites. Within each subset, clonotype counts were normalized to the number of sorted cells before true diversity and Gini coefficients were calculated with the tcR R package. The overlap coefficient, calculated on TCRB nucleotide sequences, was used to quantify repertoire sharing. TCRdb provides this immuneACCESS table in a form limited to in-frame rearrangements. Some clones are lacking; in checked studies, under half of them reflect an unresolved V gene, and why the rest are absent is not known. V, J and clone size were drawn from that table, and D and trimming were deduced from the DNA. The sample data list 120,000 or so clones, and 15% to 20% of these were observed just once. Of the sample, approximately 2.5% falls within the top ten clones.

Per the germline V gene, ENHRY is the CDR1 and SYGVKD is the CDR2. V is shortened by 3 bases, J by 5 bases, and the region joining them spans 16 bases. Spanning cysteine to phenylalanine, the CDR3 consists of 15 amino acids. Only the CDR3 DNA is retained, 45 bases long and in frame from the first base. The origin of this receptor is a man aged 18-30 years with type 1 diabetes. The rearrangement combines TRBV10-3 with TRBJ1-1, with a weak D call of TRBD1 (5 bases match). The source material was central memory CD4+ T cells from blood. The CDR3 corresponds to CAISEISTGVTEAFF. The nucleotide sequence is given as TGTGCCATCAGTGAAATATCTACGGGGGTAACTGAAGCTTTCTTT.